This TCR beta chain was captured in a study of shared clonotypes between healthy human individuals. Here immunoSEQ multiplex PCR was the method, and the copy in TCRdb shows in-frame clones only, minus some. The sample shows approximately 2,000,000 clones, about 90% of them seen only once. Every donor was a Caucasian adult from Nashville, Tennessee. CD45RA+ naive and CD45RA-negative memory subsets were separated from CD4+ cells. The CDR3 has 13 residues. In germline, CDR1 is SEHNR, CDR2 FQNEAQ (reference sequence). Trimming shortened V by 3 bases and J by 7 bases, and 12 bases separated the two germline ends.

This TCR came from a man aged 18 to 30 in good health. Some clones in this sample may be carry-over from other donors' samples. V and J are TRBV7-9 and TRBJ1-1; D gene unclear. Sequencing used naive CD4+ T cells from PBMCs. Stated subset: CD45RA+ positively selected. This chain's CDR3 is CASSFQEGFEAFF. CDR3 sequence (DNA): TGTGCCAGCAGCTTTCAGGAAGGGTTTGAAGCTTTCTTT.